The 21 T cell receptor beta chains in this list originate from one sample, sequenced in a study of OX40 agonist ivuxolimab in advanced cancers. Some clones are missing from TCRdb's copy, which holds only in-frame ones; the method was immunoSEQ multiplex PCR. This sample has 30,000 to 40,000 clones, with 70% to 80% found just once. Sequencing used CD4+ or CD8+ T cells sorted from blood, obtained in a trial of the OX40 agonist ivuxolimab. The receptors here all came from an adult with an advanced solid tumor such as melanoma, head and neck, liver or kidney cancer.

The chain combines TRBV6-1 with TRBJ1-1; D call uncertain. Germline V lookup: CDR1 MNHNS, CDR2 SASEGT. V shed 1 base and J shed 1 base, with 7 bases lying between them. This CDR3 comprises 14 residues. CDR3 region: CASSEGLANTEAFF. The CDR3 DNA reads TGTGCCAGCAGTGAAGGTCTGGCGAACACTGAAGCTTTCTTT.

CDR3 in amino acids: CASSFGQAGIQTQYF. CDR3 nucleotide sequence: TGTGCCAGCAGTTTCGGACAGGCGGGGATTCAGACCCAGTACTTC. V gene TRBV6-5 combines with J gene TRBJ2-5, with D perhaps matching TRBD1 (7 bases). Germline V gene lookup returns CDR1 MNHEY and CDR2 SVGAGI. Deletions cut 4 bases from V and 6 bases from J, with 18 bases between. This CDR3 has 15 residues.

The chain is built from TRBV11-2 and TRBJ1-2; 7 bases are shared with TRBD1. The CDR3 consists of 13 residues. Germline V gene lookup returns CDR1 SGHAT and CDR2 FQNNGV. Unmatched junction bases numbered 3, after V lost 1 base and J lost 7 bases. CDR3 protein: CASSLGQGSGYTF. The CDR3 DNA follows: TGTGCCAGCAGCTTAGGACAGGGCAGTGGCTACACCTTC.

The V and J genes are TRBV28 and TRBJ1-1; 7 positions agree with TRBD1. The junction had 6 bases not matched to a gene; V was cut back by 6 bases and J by 2 bases. The germline V gene has CDR1 MDHEN and CDR2 SYDVKM. The CDR3 runs 14 residues. The CDR3 DNA reads TGTGCCAGCAGATATCGGGACAGAAACACTGAAGCTTTCTTT. This sequence encodes CASRYRDRNTEAFF. The full variable domain, completed using reference TRBV28 and TRBJ1-1, is DVKVTQSSRYLVKRTGEKVFLECVQDMDHENMFWYRQDPGLGLRLIYFSYDVKMKEKGDIPEGYSVSREKKERFSLILESASTNQTSMYLCASRYRDRNTEAFFGQGTRLTVV.

The gene calls are TRBV11-2 and TRBJ2-7; D tentatively fits TRBD1 or TRBD2 (5 bases each). This CDR3 is 14 amino acids long. Per the germline V gene, CDR1 is SGHAT and CDR2 is FQNNGV. V was shortened by 4 bases and J by 5 bases, with 15 bases between the two germline ends. This chain's CDR3 is CASSSRDPGDEQYF. The CDR3 nucleotides read TGTGCCAGCAGCTCTCGGGACCCCGGAGACGAGCAGTACTTC.

The chain links TRBV30 to TRBJ1-5; perhaps TRBD1 as D (6 bases). Germline values: CDR1 GTSNPN, CDR2 SVGIG (reference sequence). V dropped 1 base and J dropped 0 bases, with 7 bases sitting between them. The CDR3 extends over 14 amino acids. The CDR3 coding sequence is TGTGCCTGGAGTGGGGACACTAGCAATCAGCCCCAGCATTTT. This gives the protein CAWSGDTSNQPQHF.

This clone was counted a single time. This chain joins TRBV7-2 and TRBJ2-3; tentative D call: TRBD2 (7 bases). The CDR3 extends over 15 amino acids. The V end lost 6 bases, the J end lost 6 bases, and 19 bases lay between the germline ends. CDR1 is SGHTA and CDR2 is FQGNSA in the germline V gene. This CDR3 is CASRPRGGGWDTQYF. The CDR3 nucleotides are TGTGCCAGCAGGCCGAGGGGGGGAGGTTGGGATACGCAGTATTTT.

The gene calls are TRBV7-2 and TRBJ1-3; 8 bases are a match to TRBD1. This CDR3 contains 16 residues. Germline V gene sequence: CDR1 SGHTA, CDR2 FQGNSA. Unmatched junction bases numbered 9, after V lost 5 bases and J lost 3 bases. CDR3 DNA sequence: TGTGCCAGCAGCCAGGACAGGGCGGGTTATGGAAACACCATATATTTT. Translated, it gives CASSQDRAGYGNTIYF.

CDR3 sequence reads: CAWSVLGRGANVLTF. The CDR3 DNA reads TGTGCCTGGAGTGTACTCGGGCGCGGGGCCAACGTCCTGACTTTC. The chain has TRBV30 and TRBJ2-6; D is ambiguous. In germline, CDR1 is GTSNPN, CDR2 SVGIG (reference sequence). The V end was cut by 0 bases, the J end by 4 bases, with 10 bases between. The CDR3 is made up of 15 amino acids.

The gene calls are TRBV5-1 and TRBJ2-3, with TRBD2 matching 10 bases. V was pared by 1 base and J by 4 bases, with 6 bases of the junction left unmatched. The germline V gene encodes CDR1 SGHRS and CDR2 YFSETQ. The CDR3 is 16 amino acids. CDR3 sequence (DNA): TGCGCCAGCAGCTTGAGGTTAGCGGGAGGTCCAGATACGCAGTATTTT. Translation gives CASSLRLAGGPDTQYF.

The CDR3 bases are TGCGCCAGCAGCCCGGGACTAGCGGGAGGAGGTGGCACAGATACGCAGTATTTT. It codes for CASSPGLAGGGGTDTQYF. The gene calls are TRBV5-1 and TRBJ2-3; 15 bases fit TRBD2. The V gene end was trimmed by 4 bases and the J gene end by 1 base; junction bases not matched to a gene: 7. CDR1 and CDR2 from the germline V gene are SGHRS and YFSETQ. The CDR3 covers 18 residues.

The chain carries TRBV5-8 and TRBJ1-1; D not resolved. V lost 1 base to trimming and J lost 1 base, with 11 bases between them. Germline loops: CDR1 SGHTS, CDR2 YDEGEE. This CDR3 has 15 residues. The CDR3 nucleotides are TGTGCCAGCAGCTTGTTTATGACCACGAACACTGAAGCTTTCTTT. Translation: CASSLFMTTNTEAFF.

V gene TRBV9 combines with J gene TRBJ2-1; 9 bases are shared with TRBD2. Germline V gene sequence: CDR1 SGDLS, CDR2 YYNGEE. The V and J ends lost 0 bases and 7 bases, in that order; junction bases with no gene match: 8. The CDR3 covers 16 residues. CDR3 in amino acids: CASSVVGLAKGNEQFF. CDR3 in DNA: TGTGCCAGCAGCGTAGTCGGACTAGCGAAAGGGAATGAGCAGTTCTTC.

The V gene is TRBV19, the J gene TRBJ1-5; D might be TRBD1 (6 bases). Germline V gene data show CDR1 as LNHDA and CDR2 as SQIVND (reference sequence). The CDR3 is 15 residues long. Trimming cost V 7 bases and J 2 bases, with 15 bases left between them. CDR3 protein: CASTNRQDGNQPQHF. The CDR3 coding sequence is TGTGCCAGTACCAACCGACAGGACGGCAATCAGCCCCAGCATTTT.

The V call is TRBV30, the J call TRBJ2-7; D is possibly TRBD1 or TRBD2 (5 bases each). The CDR3 loop spans 15 amino acids. Germline CDR1 is GTSNPN and CDR2 is SVGIG (reference sequence). V was clipped by 2 bases and J by 3 bases, with 17 bases between them. CDR3 protein: CAWSRAGTAVYEQYF. CDR3 in DNA: TGTGCCTGGAGTCGTGCCGGGACGGCTGTCTACGAGCAGTACTTC.

This chain connects TRBV6-5 to TRBJ2-7; D might be TRBD2 (5 bases). From germline, CDR1 is MNHEY and CDR2 SVGAGI. Deletions cut 5 bases from V and 9 bases from J, with 14 bases between. The CDR3 extends over 12 amino acids. In nucleotides, the CDR3 is TGTGCCAGCAGTCCTGCAGGTGCGGGGCAGTACTTC. This encodes CASSPAGAGQYF.

Turning to this clone: The same CDR3 can be traced to other DNA sequences in this sample. This rearrangement joins TRBV18 to TRBJ1-1, with D possibly TRBD1 on 5 matching bases. CDR1 is KGHSH, CDR2 LQKENI, per germline. The CDR3 extends over 13 amino acids. Trimming took off 6 bases at V and 2 bases at J, with 10 bases between the two ends. The CDR3 nucleotides are TGTGCCAGCTCCCAGCAGGGAAACACTGAAGCTTTCTTT. Protein: CASSQQGNTEAFF. The full variable domain, with the rest looked up from reference TRBV18 and TRBJ1-1, is NAGVMQNPRHLVRRRGQEARLRCSPMKGHSHVYWYRQLPEEGLKFMVYLQKENIIDESGMPKERFSAEFPKEGPSILRIQQVVRGDSAAYFCASSQQGNTEAFFGQGTRLTVV.

The CDR3 DNA sequence: TGCGCCGTTGCCCCAGGGGCGGGTCAGCCCCAGCATTTT. Its translation: CAVAPGAGQPQHF. V is TRBV4-1 and J is TRBJ1-5, with a possible D match to TRBD1 (6 bases). The V end lost 11 bases, the J end lost 6 bases, and 17 bases lay between the germline ends. The CDR3 runs 13 residues. Germline V gene data show CDR1 as MGHRA and CDR2 as YSYEKL.

This clone was seen more than once but under ten times. In DNA form, the CDR3 reads TGTGCCAGCAGTTTATATCCGGGGCCCTATGGCTACACCTTC. Protein: CASSLYPGPYGYTF. The chain uses TRBV27 and TRBJ1-2; maybe TRBD1 (5 bases). Trimming shortened V by 1 base and J by 4 bases, and 10 bases separated the two germline ends. The germline gives CDR1 MNHEY, CDR2 SMNVEV (reference sequence). The CDR3 extends over 14 amino acids.

The rearrangement links TRBV7-2 to TRBJ1-1, with 7 bases that match TRBD1. The CDR3 has 14 amino acids. V lost 5 bases to trimming and J lost 5 bases; unmatched junction nucleotides: 8. CDR1 and CDR2 (germline): SGHTA, FQGNSA. CDR3 region: CASSAPSGGTEAFF. The CDR3 bases are TGTGCCAGCAGCGCACCTTCAGGGGGAACTGAAGCTTTCTTT.

The chain links TRBV2 to TRBJ1-3; 7 nucleotides match TRBD1. J lost 4 bases, V lost 7 bases, and 4 bases had no gene match. Germline-derived CDR1 and CDR2 are SNHLY and FYNNEI. CDR3 length equals 13 residues. CDR3 in amino acids: CASTSGQGNTIYF. In DNA, the CDR3 is TGTGCCAGCACCTCGGGACAGGGAAACACCATATATTTT.